Shown below are 29 T cell receptor beta chains from a single sample sequenced in a study of blood T cells in healthy people across ages. Primed by a sample-barcoded 5' primer and a J-beta primer mix, a second PCR proceeded for about 7 to 11 cycles. TCRdb processed the 5' RACE reads anew with MiXCR; each CDR3 protein has one entry. The data contain hundreds of thousands of distinct CDR3 sequences, roughly 48% of them seen just once; the ten biggest clones take up approximately 25%. Sequenced input: blood. Every receptor here comes from an elderly man in good health.

The V call is TRBV6-2 or TRBV6-3, the J call TRBJ1-2; a weak D match, TRBD1 (5 bases). V was shortened by 2 bases and J by 3 bases, with 10 bases between the two germline ends. The length of the CDR3 is 14 residues. Per germline, CDR1 MNHEY and CDR2 SVGEGT. The CDR3 nucleotides read TGTGCCAGCAGTTACGGAGGGGTTGACTATGGCTACACCTTC. It yields the protein CASSYGGVDYGYTF.

The chain combines TRBV11-2 with TRBJ2-7; D is unresolved. The J call may be incorrect, as the DNA end agrees better with TRBJ2-5. Germline V CDR1 and CDR2: SGHAT, FQNNGV. This CDR3 is built from 12 residues. The CDR3 reads CASSSYLWTQYF. The CDR3 DNA reads as TGTGCCAGCAGCTCATACCTATGGACCCAGTACTTC.

This chain connects TRBV7-2 to TRBJ2-3; D possibly corresponds to TRBD1 (6 bases). V lost 5 bases, J lost 0 bases, and 15 bases lay in between. Germline assignment: CDR1 SGHTA and CDR2 FQGNSA. This CDR3 comprises 16 residues. The DNA of the CDR3 is TGTGCCAGCAGCCCTGGGACAAGTCCTAGCACAGATACGCAGTATTTT. As protein: CASSPGTSPSTDTQYF.

The V and J genes are TRBV27 and TRBJ2-1, with 11 nucleotides matching TRBD2. This CDR3 has 14 residues. V lost 3 bases to trimming and J lost 6 bases; unmatched junction nucleotides: 1. Germline values: CDR1 MNHEY, CDR2 SMNVEV (reference sequence). CDR3 sequence (DNA): TGTGCCAGCAGTTTTACTAGCGGGAGCAATGAGCAGTTCTTC. Its translation: CASSFTSGSNEQFF.

This clonotype was detected only a few times. The chain is built from TRBV12-3 or TRBV12-4 and TRBJ2-5, with TRBD1 matching 7 bases. V shed 5 bases, J shed 4 bases, and the junction held 7 bases outside the gene matches. The CDR3 is made up of 14 amino acids. Here the CDR3 reads CASSVGQGVETQYF. Here the CDR3 DNA reads TGTGCCAGCAGTGTAGGGCAGGGGGTAGAGACCCAGTACTTC.

This clonotype was found a few times. The V call is TRBV11-1, the J call TRBJ2-1, with unresolved D. The ends were cut back, 5 bases at V and 2 bases at J, with 13 bases in the middle. CDR1 and CDR2 (germline): SGHAT, FQDESV (reference sequence). The length of the CDR3 is 15 residues. The CDR3 here is CASSPGAFPYNEQFF. Written as DNA, the CDR3 is TGTGCCAGCAGCCCGGGCGCGTTTCCCTACAATGAGCAGTTCTTC.

This chain joins TRBV28 and TRBJ2-7; D unresolved. The CDR3 consists of 11 residues. Trimming pared 3 bases from V and 7 bases from J, leaving 7 bases between. Germline lookup yields CDR1 MDHEN and CDR2 SYDVKM. CDR3 sequence reads: CASSFLGEQYF. CDR3 DNA sequence: TGTGCCAGCAGTTTCCTCGGTGAGCAGTACTTC.

The chain has TRBV6-1 and TRBJ2-3, with 14 bases aligning to TRBD2. CDR3 length equals 17 residues. The trim removed 6 bases at V and 4 bases at J, leaving 9 bases unmatched. Germline assignment: CDR1 MNHNS and CDR2 SASEGT. The CDR3 sequence is CASSPGTSGSNADTQYF. CDR3 coding DNA: TGTGCCAGCAGCCCCGGGACTAGCGGGAGTAACGCAGATACGCAGTATTTT.

The chain links TRBV9 to TRBJ1-2; 7 nucleotides align to TRBD1. V lost 3 bases and J lost 12; bases outside the gene matches: 8. Germline CDR1 reads SGDLS; CDR2 reads YYNGEE. The CDR3 is made up of 12 amino acids. Here the CDR3 DNA reads TGTGCCAGCAGCGGAAGAGACAGGGCCCACACCTTC. It is translated as CASSGRDRAHTF.

The rearrangement links TRBV28 to TRBJ1-2; D remains unclear. The CDR3 sequence is 14 residues long. The germline gives CDR1 MDHEN, CDR2 SYDVKM. Trimming took 3 bases from V and 2 from J, leaving 10 bases between them. DNA for the CDR3: TGTGCCAGCAGTTTTGTGGGGTACAACTATGGCTACACCTTC. It is translated as CASSFVGYNYGYTF.

The chain couples TRBV4-1 to TRBJ1-6; 10 nucleotides match TRBD1. With 5 bases clipped from V and 9 bases from J, the junction kept 10 bases outside the gene matches. The germline gives CDR1 MGHRA, CDR2 YSYEKL. The CDR3 loop spans 16 amino acids. The DNA of the CDR3 is TGCGCCAGCAGCTCCCAGACAGGGGGCGGGCGTTCACCCCTCCACTTT. Its translation: CASSSQTGGGRSPLHF.

The chain is built from TRBV5-5 and TRBJ2-7; no firm D call. Trimming removed 0 bases at V and 2 bases at J, with 9 bases between. This CDR3 has 14 residues. Germline CDR1 SGHKS, CDR2 YYEKEE (reference sequence). The CDR3 nucleotides are TGTGCCAGCAGCTTGGTTCGGTGGCCCTACGAGCAGTACTTC. Its translation: CASSLVRWPYEQYF.

Notes on this clonotype: The junction differs from germline at one of its ends, possibly a read error. The chain is built from TRBV10-3 and TRBJ2-1; perhaps TRBD1 as D (6 bases). This CDR3 is built from 13 residues. Looked up from germline, CDR1 is ENHRY and CDR2 is SYGVKD. CDR3: CASEPSGDNEQFF. DNA for the CDR3: TGCGCGTCAGAGCCCTCAGGGGACAATGAGCAGTTCTTC.

The J gene is TRBJ2-1, the V gene TRBV4-3, with 7 bases that match TRBD1. The CDR3 totals 16 residues. Germline CDR1 reads LGHNA; CDR2 reads YSLEER. The ends lost 1 base at V and 7 bases at J; junction bases unmatched: 10. As DNA, the CDR3 is TGCGCCAGCAGCCAAGGGGGCGCACAGGGGAAAAATGAGCAGTTCTTC. This sequence encodes CASSQGGAQGKNEQFF.

This clonotype was counted ten times or more. The V call is TRBV6-6, the J call TRBJ2-5; 11 bases match TRBD1. V lost 6 bases, J lost 5 bases, and 8 bases stayed unmatched. This CDR3 region has 15 residues. Germline CDR1 MNHNY, CDR2 SVGAGI (reference sequence). The CDR3 here is CASRPRTGGGETQYF. CDR3 DNA sequence: TGTGCCAGCAGACCCAGGACAGGGGGCGGTGAGACCCAGTACTTC.

This clonotype turned up a few times. The chain joins TRBV7-9 to TRBJ1-1; 7 bases map to TRBD1. Germline V gives CDR1 SEHNR, CDR2 FQNEAQ (reference sequence). This CDR3 contains 16 residues. The V and J ends lost 0 bases and 4 bases, in that order; junction bases with no gene match: 8. The CDR3 DNA reads as TGTGCCAGCAGCTTAGCGCGAGGAGGGGGCGTCACTGAAGCTTTCTTT. It specifies CASSLARGGGVTEAFF.

The V gene is TRBV18, the J gene TRBJ2-5; D is unclear. The CDR3 extends over 14 amino acids. Germline CDR1 reads KGHSH; CDR2 reads LQKENI. Between the trimmed V and J ends, which lost 1 base and 0 bases, there was a span of 6 bases. In DNA, the CDR3 is TGTGCCAGCTCACCACAGGCGTACCAAGAGACCCAGTACTTC. Protein: CASSPQAYQETQYF.

This clonotype was picked up one time. This rearrangement joins TRBV7-9 to TRBJ2-5, with D perhaps matching TRBD2 (5 bases). V lost 5 bases, J lost 5 bases, and 18 bases lay in between. This CDR3 has 15 amino acids. The germline gives CDR1 SEHNR, CDR2 FQNEAQ (reference sequence). This CDR3 is CASSQDLDVGETQYF. The CDR3 nucleotides read TGTGCCAGCAGCCAGGACTTAGACGTAGGGGAGACCCAGTACTTC.

The genes are TRBV4-3 and TRBJ2-5; 8 bases map to TRBD1. Per germline, CDR1 LGHNA and CDR2 YSLEER. This CDR3 comprises 16 residues. The V segment lost 4 bases and the J segment 0 bases; nucleotides outside the gene matches: 7. This CDR3 is CASSRAGTGNQETQYF. In nucleotides, the CDR3 is TGCGCCAGCAGCCGCGCCGGGACAGGAAACCAAGAGACCCAGTACTTC.

The chain uses TRBV5-5 and TRBJ1-2; D uncertain. Trimming shortened V by 1 base and J by 0 bases, and 7 bases separated the two germline ends. CDR1 is SGHKS and CDR2 is YYEKEE in the germline V gene (reference sequence). This CDR3 has 14 amino acids. This CDR3 reads CASSLSGANYGYTF. CDR3 nucleotides: TGTGCCAGCAGCTTGTCTGGGGCTAACTATGGCTACACCTTC.

J is TRBJ1-5 and V is TRBV12-3 or TRBV12-4; D is undetermined. The CDR3 sequence is 15 residues long. Between the trimmed V and J ends, which lost 2 bases and 6 bases, there was a span of 14 bases. DNA for the CDR3: TGTGCCAGCAGTTTAATAGGAGGGTTGGGTCAGCCCCAGCATTTT. Translation: CASSLIGGLGQPQHF.

This clonotype showed up just a few times. A much bigger clone sits one base away, suggesting this may be a read error. The genes are TRBV6-6 and TRBJ1-1; D gene ambiguous. V lost 7 bases and J lost 1, with 10 bases in between. Germline-derived CDR1 and CDR2 are MNHNY and SVGAGI (reference sequence). The CDR3 length is 13 residues. Written as DNA, the CDR3 is TGTGCCAGCACTGTGGCGGCGAACACTGAAGCTTTCTTT. Translation: CASTVAANTEAFF.

This clonotype has only a few counts. The J gene is TRBJ2-1, the V gene TRBV6-2 or TRBV6-3, with 7 bases aligning to TRBD1. Germline values: CDR1 MNHEY, CDR2 SVGEGT. Trimming at V came to 9 bases and at J to 6 bases, leaving 11 bases not matched to a gene. The CDR3 is 14 residues long. The CDR3 DNA sequence: TGTGCCAGTCTCCCAGGGGGTGGGAGCAATGAGCAGTTCTTC. It is translated as CASLPGGGSNEQFF.

The rearrangement uses TRBV7-2 and TRBJ2-7; no clear D gene. CDR1 and CDR2 from the germline V gene are SGHTA and FQGNSA. V was trimmed by 5 bases and J by 7 bases, leaving 24 bases between them. The CDR3 loop spans 16 amino acids. The CDR3 loop reads CASSAAPAVSYNEQYF. The CDR3 DNA sequence: TGTGCCAGCAGCGCCGCCCCGGCGGTCTCCTACAATGAGCAGTACTTC.

This clonotype was seen only a few times. The chain combines TRBV7-2 with TRBJ2-7, with D unclear. The CDR3 length is 13 residues. The germline gives CDR1 SGHTA, CDR2 FQGNSA. Between the trimmed V and J ends, which lost 6 bases and 3 bases, there was a span of 12 bases. The CDR3 nucleotides are TGTGCCAGCAGAATCGACCCCAGCTACGAGCAGTACTTC. This translates into CASRIDPSYEQYF.

The V gene is TRBV11-2, the J gene TRBJ2-7; D remains ambiguous. The germline CDR1 and CDR2 sequences are SGHAT and FQNNGV. The CDR3 covers 10 residues. Trimming shortened V by 5 bases and J by 4 bases, and 3 bases separated the two germline ends. This CDR3 reads CASSEYEQYF. CDR3 bases: TGTGCCAGCAGCGAATACGAGCAGTACTTC.

This chain links TRBV5-1 with TRBJ2-5; D possibly corresponds to TRBD2 (7 bases). Trimming removed 5 bases from V and 1 base from J, with 15 bases in between. This CDR3 has 15 amino acids. Germline lookup yields CDR1 SGHRS and CDR2 YFSETQ. CDR3 DNA: TGCGCCAGCAGAGGGGGGGGACACCTCCAAGAGACCCAGTACTTC. Its protein is CASRGGGHLQETQYF.

The CDR3: CASSPGVLAGVETQYF. DNA of the CDR3: TGTGCCAGCAGCCCAGGGGTACTAGCGGGAGTGGAGACCCAGTACTTC. The V gene is TRBV9, the J gene TRBJ2-5, with 11 positions matching TRBD2. The CDR3 consists of 16 residues. The germline gives CDR1 SGDLS, CDR2 YYNGEE. V lost 4 bases to trimming and J lost 5 bases; unmatched junction nucleotides: 10.

V usage is TRBV6-5 and J usage is TRBJ2-7; D is perhaps TRBD1 (5 bases). Germline CDR1 and CDR2: MNHEY and SVGAGI. The CDR3 loop spans 15 amino acids. Trimming removed 5 bases from V and 0 bases from J, with 14 bases in between. Here the CDR3 reads CASSPFQGPSYEQYF. Here the CDR3 DNA reads TGTGCCAGCAGTCCATTCCAGGGCCCCTCCTACGAGCAGTACTTC.